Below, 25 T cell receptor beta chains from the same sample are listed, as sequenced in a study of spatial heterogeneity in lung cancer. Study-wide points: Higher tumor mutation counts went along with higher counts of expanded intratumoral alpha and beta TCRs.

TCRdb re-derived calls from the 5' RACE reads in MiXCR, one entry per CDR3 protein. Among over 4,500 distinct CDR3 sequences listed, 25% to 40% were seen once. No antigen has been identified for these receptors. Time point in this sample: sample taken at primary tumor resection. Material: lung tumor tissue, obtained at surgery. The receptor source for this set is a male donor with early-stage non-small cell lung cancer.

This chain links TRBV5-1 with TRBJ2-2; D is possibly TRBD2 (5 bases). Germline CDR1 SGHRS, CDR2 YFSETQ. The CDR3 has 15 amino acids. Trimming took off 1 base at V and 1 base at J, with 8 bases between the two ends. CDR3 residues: CASSLLDLNTGELFF. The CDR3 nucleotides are TGCGCCAGCAGCTTGTTGGACTTGAACACCGGGGAGCTGTTTTTT.

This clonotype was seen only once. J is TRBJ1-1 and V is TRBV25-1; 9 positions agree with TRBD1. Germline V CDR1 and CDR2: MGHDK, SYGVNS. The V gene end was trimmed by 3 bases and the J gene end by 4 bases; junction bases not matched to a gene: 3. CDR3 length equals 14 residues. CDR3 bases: TGTGCCAGCAGTGACTTGGACAGGGGCACTGAAGCTTTCTTT. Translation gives CASSDLDRGTEAFF.

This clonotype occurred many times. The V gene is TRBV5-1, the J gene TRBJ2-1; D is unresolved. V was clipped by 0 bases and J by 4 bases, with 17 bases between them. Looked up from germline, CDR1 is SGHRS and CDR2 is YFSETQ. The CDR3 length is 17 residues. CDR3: CASSLANGPASYNEQFF. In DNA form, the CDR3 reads TGCGCCAGCAGCTTGGCCAATGGGCCAGCCTCATACAATGAGCAGTTCTTC.

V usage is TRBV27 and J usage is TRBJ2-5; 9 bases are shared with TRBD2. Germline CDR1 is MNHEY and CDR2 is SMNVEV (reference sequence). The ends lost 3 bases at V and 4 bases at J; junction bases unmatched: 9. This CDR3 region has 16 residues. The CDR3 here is CASSFRGTSPPETQYF. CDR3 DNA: TGTGCCAGCAGTTTTCGGGGGACTAGCCCCCCAGAGACCCAGTACTTC.

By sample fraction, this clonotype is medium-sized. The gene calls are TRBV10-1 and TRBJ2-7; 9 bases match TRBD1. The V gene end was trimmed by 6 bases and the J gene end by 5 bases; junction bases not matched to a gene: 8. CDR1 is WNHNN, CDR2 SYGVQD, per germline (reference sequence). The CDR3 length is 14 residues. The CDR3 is CASSATGGIDEQYF. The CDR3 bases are TGCGCCAGCAGCGCGACAGGGGGAATCGACGAGCAGTACTTC.

The DNA for the CDR3 is TGTGCCAGCAGCTTAGCAGAAACAGGGGGCGGTTCACCCCTCCACTTT. This gives the protein CASSLAETGGGSPLHF. The V gene is TRBV7-8, the J gene TRBJ1-6; 9 positions match TRBD1. The V and J ends lost 0 bases and 9 bases, in that order; junction bases with no gene match: 6. The length of the CDR3 is 16 residues. Per germline, CDR1 SGHVS and CDR2 FQNEAQ.

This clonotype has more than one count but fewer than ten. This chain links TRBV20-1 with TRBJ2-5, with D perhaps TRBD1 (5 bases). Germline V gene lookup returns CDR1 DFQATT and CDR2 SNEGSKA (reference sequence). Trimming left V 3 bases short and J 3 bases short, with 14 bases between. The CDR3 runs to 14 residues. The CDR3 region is CSARETVRKETQYF. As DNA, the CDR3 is TGCAGTGCTAGGGAGACAGTGAGAAAAGAGACCCAGTACTTC.

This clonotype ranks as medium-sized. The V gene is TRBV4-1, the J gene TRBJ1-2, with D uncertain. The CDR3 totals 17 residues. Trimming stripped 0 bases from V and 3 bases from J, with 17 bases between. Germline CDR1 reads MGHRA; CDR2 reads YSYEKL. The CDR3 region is CASSQDLVWAEHYGYTF. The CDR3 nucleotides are TGCGCCAGCAGCCAAGATCTCGTCTGGGCAGAGCACTATGGCTACACCTTC.

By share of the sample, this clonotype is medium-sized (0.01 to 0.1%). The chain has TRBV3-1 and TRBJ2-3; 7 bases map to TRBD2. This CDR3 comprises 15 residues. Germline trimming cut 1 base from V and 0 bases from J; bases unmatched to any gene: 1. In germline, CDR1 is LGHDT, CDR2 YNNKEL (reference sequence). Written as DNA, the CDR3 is TGTGCCAGCAGCCAAGTTAGCGGGAGCACAGATACGCAGTATTTT. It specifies CASSQVSGSTDTQYF.

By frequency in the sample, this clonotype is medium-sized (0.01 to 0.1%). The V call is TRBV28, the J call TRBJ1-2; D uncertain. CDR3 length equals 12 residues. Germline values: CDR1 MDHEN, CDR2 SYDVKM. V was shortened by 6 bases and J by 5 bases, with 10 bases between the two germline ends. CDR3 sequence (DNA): TGTGCCAGCAGGGCACAAGGGTATGGCTACACCTTC. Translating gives CASRAQGYGYTF.

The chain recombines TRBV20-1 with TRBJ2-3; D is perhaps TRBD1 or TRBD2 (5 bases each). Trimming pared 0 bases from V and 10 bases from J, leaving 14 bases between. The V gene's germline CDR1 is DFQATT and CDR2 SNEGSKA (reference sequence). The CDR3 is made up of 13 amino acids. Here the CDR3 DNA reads TGCAGTGCTAGAGATTACTGGGACCGATCGCAGTATTTT. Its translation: CSARDYWDRSQYF.

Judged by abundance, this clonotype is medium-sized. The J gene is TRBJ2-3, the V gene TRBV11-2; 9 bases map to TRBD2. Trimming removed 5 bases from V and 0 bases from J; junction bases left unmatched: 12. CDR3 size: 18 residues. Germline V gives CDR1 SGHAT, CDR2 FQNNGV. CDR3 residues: CASSRGGLSGGSTDTQYF. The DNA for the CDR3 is TGTGCCAGCAGCCGGGGCGGACTTAGCGGGGGAAGCACAGATACGCAGTATTTT.

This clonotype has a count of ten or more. CDR3 DNA sequence: TGTGCCAGCAGTTTGAACGGCGACACAGATACGCAGTATTTT. It encodes CASSLNGDTDTQYF. V and J are TRBV28 and TRBJ2-3; D gene ambiguous. The germline CDR1 and CDR2 sequences are MDHEN and SYDVKM. The CDR3 is 14 amino acids. Trimming pared 3 bases from V and 2 bases from J, leaving 9 bases between.

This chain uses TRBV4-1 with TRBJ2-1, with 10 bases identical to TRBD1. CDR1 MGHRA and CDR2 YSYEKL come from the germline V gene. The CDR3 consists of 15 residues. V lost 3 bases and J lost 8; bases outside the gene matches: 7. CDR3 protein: CASSQRDRGVDEQFF. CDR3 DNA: TGCGCCAGCAGCCAGAGGGACAGGGGAGTCGATGAGCAGTTCTTC.

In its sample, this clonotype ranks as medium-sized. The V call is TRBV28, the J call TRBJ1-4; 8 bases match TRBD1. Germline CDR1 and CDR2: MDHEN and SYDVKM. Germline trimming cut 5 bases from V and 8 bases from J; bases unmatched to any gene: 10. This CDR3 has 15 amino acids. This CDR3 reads CASSGRDRRNEKLFF. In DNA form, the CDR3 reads TGTGCCAGCAGTGGGCGGGACAGGAGGAACGAAAAACTGTTTTTT.

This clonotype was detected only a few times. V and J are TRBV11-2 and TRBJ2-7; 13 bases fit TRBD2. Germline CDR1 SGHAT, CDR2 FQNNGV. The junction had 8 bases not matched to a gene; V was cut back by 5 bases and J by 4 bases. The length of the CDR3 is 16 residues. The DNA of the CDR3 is TGTGCCAGCAGCGCCCGGACTAGCGGGAGATCATACGAGCAGTACTTC. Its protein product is CASSARTSGRSYEQYF.

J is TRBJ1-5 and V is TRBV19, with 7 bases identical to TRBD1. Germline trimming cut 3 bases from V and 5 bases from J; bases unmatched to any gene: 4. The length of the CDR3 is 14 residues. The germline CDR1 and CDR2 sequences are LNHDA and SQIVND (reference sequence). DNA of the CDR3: TGTGCCAGTAGTATCTGGACAGGAGATCAGCCCCAGCATTTT. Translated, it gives CASSIWTGDQPQHF.

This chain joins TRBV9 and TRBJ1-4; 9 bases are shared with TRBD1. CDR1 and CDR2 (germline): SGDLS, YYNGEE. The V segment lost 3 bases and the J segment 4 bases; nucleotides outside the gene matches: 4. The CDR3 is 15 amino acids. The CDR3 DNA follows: TGTGCCAGCAGCGAGCCGGGACAGGGTAATGAAAAACTGTTTTTT. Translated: CASSEPGQGNEKLFF.

This CDR3 reads CASRRETGGGGNTIYF. The CDR3 DNA reads TGTGCCAGCAGACGAGAGACAGGGGGCGGTGGAAACACCATATATTTT. This chain connects TRBV2 to TRBJ1-3, with 10 bases that match TRBD1. The length of the CDR3 is 16 residues. V dropped 6 bases and J dropped 3; count of bases not matched to a gene: 8. CDR1 and CDR2 from the germline V gene are SNHLY and FYNNEI.

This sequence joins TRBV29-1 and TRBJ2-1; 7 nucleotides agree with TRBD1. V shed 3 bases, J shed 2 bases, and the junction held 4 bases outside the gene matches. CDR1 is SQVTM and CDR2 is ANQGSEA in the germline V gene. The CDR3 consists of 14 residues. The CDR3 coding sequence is TGCAGCGTTGAGAAGGGGGCAACCTACAATGAGCAGTTCTTC. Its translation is CSVEKGATYNEQFF.

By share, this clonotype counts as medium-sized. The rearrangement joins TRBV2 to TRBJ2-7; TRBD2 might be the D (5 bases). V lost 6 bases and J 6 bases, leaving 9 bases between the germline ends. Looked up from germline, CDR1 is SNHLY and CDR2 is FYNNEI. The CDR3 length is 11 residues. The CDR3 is CASRGAVEQYF. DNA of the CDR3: TGTGCCAGCAGGGGAGCAGTCGAGCAGTACTTC.

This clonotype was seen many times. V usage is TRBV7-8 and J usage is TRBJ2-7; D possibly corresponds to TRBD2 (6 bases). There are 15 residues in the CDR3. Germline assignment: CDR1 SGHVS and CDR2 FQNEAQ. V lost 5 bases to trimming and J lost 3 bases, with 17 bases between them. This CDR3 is CASSPGTPVVYEQYF. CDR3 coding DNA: TGTGCCAGCAGCCCCGGGACTCCGGTCGTCTACGAGCAGTACTTC.

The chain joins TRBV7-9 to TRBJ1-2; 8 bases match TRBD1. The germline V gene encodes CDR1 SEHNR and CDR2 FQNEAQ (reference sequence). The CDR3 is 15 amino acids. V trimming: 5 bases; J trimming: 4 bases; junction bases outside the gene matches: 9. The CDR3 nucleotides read TGTGCCAGCAGCATCCCGGGACAGGCTTTCTATGGCTACACCTTC. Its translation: CASSIPGQAFYGYTF.

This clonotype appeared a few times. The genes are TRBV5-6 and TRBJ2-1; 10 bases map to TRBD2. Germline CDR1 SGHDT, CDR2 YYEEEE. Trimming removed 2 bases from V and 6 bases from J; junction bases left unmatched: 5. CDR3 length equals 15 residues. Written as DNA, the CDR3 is TGTGCCAGCAGCTTAGCGGGGGGGCGAGTCAATGAGCAGTTCTTC. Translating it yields CASSLAGGRVNEQFF.

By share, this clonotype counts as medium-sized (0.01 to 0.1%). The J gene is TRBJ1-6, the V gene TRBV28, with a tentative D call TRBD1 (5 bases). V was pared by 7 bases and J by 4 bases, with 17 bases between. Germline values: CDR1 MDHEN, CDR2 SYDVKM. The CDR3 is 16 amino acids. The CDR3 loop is CASTISGATYNSPLHF. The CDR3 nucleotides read TGTGCCAGCACCATCTCCGGGGCGACTTATAATTCACCCCTCCACTTT.